This T cell receptor beta chain was recorded in a study of T cell responses to AZD1222 COVID-19 vaccine. At the level of the study: Analysis merged second doses at about 4 or about 12 weeks. Points from the study as a whole: Reportedly, nearly half the spike-specific TCRs target unmutated variant regions. There were vaccine-associated CD4 TCRs across spike, dominant at 160-218 and 743-854. Samples come after the peak T cell response, not at day 14.

The V and J ends lost 10 bases and 7 bases respectively, with 17 bases between them. CDR3 length equals 12 residues. Germline CDR1 is MNHEY and CDR2 is SVGAGI. This clone was detected once. Antigen unknown. Sequencing was performed with immunoSEQ multiplex PCR; in TCRdb, only in-frame clones are kept and a portion is missing. Among more than 95,000 clones listed, more than 75% were seen once. The chain is built from TRBV6-5 and TRBJ2-7, with a possible D match to TRBD1 (6 bases). The clonotype originates from an adult in good health. The material sequenced was peripheral blood, taken on day 0 of AZD1222 vaccination. CDR3 sequence: CATTPGTPEQYF. CDR3 nucleotide sequence: TGTGCCACAACTCCCGGGACACCAGAGCAGTACTTC.